This passage covers 31 T cell receptor beta chains from one sample sequenced in a study of OX40 agonist ivuxolimab in advanced cancers. Profiled with immunoSEQ multiplex PCR; TCRdb holds only in-frame clones, not every one. The sample has approximately 58,000 clones; roughly 90% are singletons. Source: CD4+ or CD8+ T cells sorted from blood, taken in a trial of the OX40 agonist ivuxolimab. Receptors originate from an adult with an advanced solid tumor such as melanoma, head and neck, liver or kidney cancer.

V is TRBV18 and J is TRBJ2-1; weak D call: TRBD1 (6 bases). V was shortened by 2 bases and J by 0 bases, with 8 bases between the two germline ends. The CDR3 is made up of 15 amino acids. In germline, CDR1 is KGHSH, CDR2 LQKENI. The CDR3 nucleotides read TGTGCCAGCTCACCAAGGGGGAGCTCCTACAATGAGCAGTTCTTC. Its protein product is CASSPRGSSYNEQFF.

The chain joins TRBV5-1 to TRBJ2-1; 13 nucleotides line up with TRBD2. The CDR3 consists of 15 residues. Losses at the gene ends were 0 bases for V and 13 bases for J; bases not matched to a gene: 7. Germline V gene sequence: CDR1 SGHRS, CDR2 YFSETQ. DNA for the CDR3: TGCGCCAGCAGCTTGGGGACTAGCGGGAGAGAGGGACAGTTCTTC. Encoded protein: CASSLGTSGREGQFF.

This clone has just a few counts. The chain uses TRBV7-9 and TRBJ1-1; D uncertain. This CDR3 has 16 residues. Trimming took off 4 bases at V and 0 bases at J, with 15 bases between the two ends. Per germline, CDR1 SEHNR and CDR2 FQNEAQ (reference sequence). The CDR3 DNA reads TGTGCCAGCAGCTCATCCGGGTCGATCATGAACACTGAAGCTTTCTTT. Translation: CASSSSGSIMNTEAFF.

CDR3 in amino acids: CASSSSARGYTGELFF. DNA for the CDR3: TGTGCCAGCAGTTCCTCGGCCAGGGGGTATACCGGGGAGCTGTTTTTT. The chain is built from TRBV6-5 and TRBJ2-2, with 7 bases that match TRBD1. Germline V gene sequence: CDR1 MNHEY, CDR2 SVGAGI. The V segment lost 4 bases and the J segment 5 bases; nucleotides outside the gene matches: 10. There are 16 residues in the CDR3.

J is TRBJ2-2 and V is TRBV18; 7 bases match TRBD1. With V trimmed by 4 bases and J by 5 bases, 10 bases remained unmatched. CDR3 length: 16 residues. Looked up from germline, CDR1 is KGHSH and CDR2 is LQKENI. The CDR3 DNA is TGTGCCAGCTCACGGAGTAAGGACAGGACTACCGGGGAGCTGTTTTTT. Protein: CASSRSKDRTTGELFF.

The rearrangement joins TRBV30 to TRBJ1-1; unclear D gene. V dropped 0 bases and J dropped 2 bases, with 7 bases sitting between them. The germline V gene has CDR1 GTSNPN and CDR2 SVGIG (reference sequence). The CDR3 runs to 13 residues. The CDR3: CAWSVQSNTEAFF. Here the CDR3 DNA reads TGTGCCTGGAGTGTACAGTCAAACACTGAAGCTTTCTTT.

This chain connects TRBV7-9 to TRBJ2-1; 11 nucleotides line up with TRBD2. Trimming cost V 10 bases and J 0 bases; bases outside gene matches: 5. CDR3 length: 15 residues. Germline lookup yields CDR1 SEHNR and CDR2 FQNEAQ (reference sequence). DNA of the CDR3: TGTGCCACTCGACTAGCGGGAAGCTCCTACAATGAGCAGTTCTTC. This codes for CATRLAGSSYNEQFF. The full variable domain, with the rest looked up from reference TRBV7-9 and TRBJ2-1, is DTGVSQNPRHKITKRGQNVTFRCDPISEHNRLYWYRQTLGQGPEFLTYFQNEAQLEKSRLLSDRFSAERPKGSFSTLEIQRTEQGDSAMYLCATRLAGSSYNEQFFGPGTRLTVL.

The genes are TRBV19 and TRBJ1-3; 7 bases are shared with TRBD1. This CDR3 spans 16 amino acids. Germline V gene data show CDR1 as LNHDA and CDR2 as SQIVND (reference sequence). V lost 4 bases to trimming and J lost 1 base; unmatched junction nucleotides: 7. CDR3 loop: CASSRQGQASGNTIYF. The CDR3 bases are TGTGCCAGTAGTAGACAAGGACAGGCTTCTGGAAACACCATATATTTT.

The chain carries TRBV27 and TRBJ1-5, with 9 positions matching TRBD1. The CDR3 is made up of 17 amino acids. Unmatched junction bases numbered 8, after V lost 5 bases and J lost 0 bases. CDR1 MNHEY and CDR2 SMNVEV come from the germline V gene (reference sequence). This chain's CDR3 is CASSPTGGRFSNQPQHF. DNA of the CDR3: TGTGCCAGCAGTCCTACAGGGGGCCGATTTAGCAATCAGCCCCAGCATTTT.

The chain links TRBV11-3 to TRBJ2-1, with a weak D call TRBD2 (7 bases). Germline CDR1 and CDR2: SGHNT and YENEEA. The CDR3 is made up of 17 amino acids. V was cut by 1 base and J by 1 base, with 14 bases left in between. The CDR3 protein is CASSLAPAGQSYNEQFF. The DNA for the CDR3 is TGTGCCAGCAGCTTAGCCCCAGCGGGACAATCCTACAATGAGCAGTTCTTC.

This clone is a singleton in its sample. The V gene is TRBV18, the J gene TRBJ1-3; D remains ambiguous. The V and J ends lost 1 base and 0 bases respectively, with 10 bases between them. This CDR3 comprises 16 residues. The germline gives CDR1 KGHSH, CDR2 LQKENI. Here the CDR3 DNA reads TGTGCCAGCTCACCACGGTCGGACTTCTCTGGAAACACCATATATTTT. Its translation: CASSPRSDFSGNTIYF. The variable domain in full, with the rest retrieved from reference TRBV18 and TRBJ1-3, is NAGVMQNPRHLVRRRGQEARLRCSPMKGHSHVYWYRQLPEEGLKFMVYLQKENIIDESGMPKERFSAEFPKEGPSILRIQQVVRGDSAAYFCASSPRSDFSGNTIYFGEGSWLTVV.

The chain links TRBV5-1 to TRBJ2-1, with TRBD2 identical over 8 bases. After removal of 1 base from V and 3 bases from J, the junction contained 3 bases not matched to a gene. The germline gives CDR1 SGHRS, CDR2 YFSETQ. This CDR3 has 15 residues. DNA for the CDR3: TGCGCCAGCAGCTTGATTAGCGGGGACTACAATGAGCAGTTCTTC. Translation gives CASSLISGDYNEQFF. The variable domain in full, with the rest retrieved from reference TRBV5-1 and TRBJ2-1, is KAGVTQTPRYLIKTRGQQVTLSCSPISGHRSVSWYQQTPGQGLQFLFEYFSETQRNKGNFPGRFSGRQFSNSRSEMNVSTLELGDSALYLCASSLISGDYNEQFFGPGTRLTVL.

The gene calls are TRBV27 and TRBJ1-3; D remains ambiguous. V shed 4 bases and J shed 0 bases, with 10 bases lying between them. The CDR3 consists of 15 residues. Germline values: CDR1 MNHEY, CDR2 SMNVEV (reference sequence). The CDR3 coding sequence is TGTGCCAGCAGTTCCCTGAAGAGCTCTGGAAACACCATATATTTT. Amino acids: CASSSLKSSGNTIYF.

The chain couples TRBV7-9 to TRBJ1-3; 8 bases match TRBD1. Germline CDR1 SEHNR, CDR2 FQNEAQ (reference sequence). The CDR3 runs to 17 residues. V trimming: 4 bases; J trimming: 0 bases; junction bases outside the gene matches: 8. The CDR3 nucleotides read TGTGCCAGCAGCTCCCCGGACAGGGTGTCCTCTGGAAACACCATATATTTT. Protein sequence: CASSSPDRVSSGNTIYF. Full variable domain (missing parts from reference TRBV7-9 and TRBJ1-3): DTGVSQNPRHKITKRGQNVTFRCDPISEHNRLYWYRQTLGQGPEFLTYFQNEAQLEKSRLLSDRFSAERPKGSFSTLEIQRTEQGDSAMYLCASSSPDRVSSGNTIYFGEGSWLTVV.

The chain is built from TRBV2 and TRBJ1-1, with D possibly TRBD1 on 6 matching bases. CDR3 length: 13 amino acids. Germline V gene lookup returns CDR1 SNHLY and CDR2 FYNNEI. The germline V and J ends were trimmed by 7 bases and 1 base, with 10 bases remaining between them. CDR3 bases: TGTGCCAGCACTCGACAGGAGAACACTGAAGCTTTCTTT. It yields the protein CASTRQENTEAFF.

The table lists this clone with a few counts. The chain couples TRBV30 to TRBJ2-2; D unclear. Germline V lookup: CDR1 GTSNPN, CDR2 SVGIG (reference sequence). The CDR3 is 14 amino acids. Trimming left V 1 base short and J 4 bases short, with 10 bases between. The CDR3 spells CAWSDALFTGELFF. The DNA for the CDR3 is TGTGCCTGGAGTGACGCGCTGTTCACCGGGGAGCTGTTTTTT.

This clone was found once. This chain uses TRBV6-1 with TRBJ1-2; 7 bases agree with TRBD1. Trimming cost V 1 base and J 4 bases; bases outside gene matches: 6. Germline loops: CDR1 MNHNS, CDR2 SASEGT. The CDR3 runs to 15 residues. As DNA, the CDR3 is TGTGCCAGCAGTGAAGTTGCAGGGGGTAGCTATGGCTACACCTTC. This gives the protein CASSEVAGGSYGYTF.

The gene calls are TRBV7-2 and TRBJ1-2, with D uncertain. The CDR3 extends over 13 amino acids. Germline values: CDR1 SGHTA, CDR2 FQGNSA. V was pared by 3 bases and J by 8 bases, with 13 bases between. The CDR3 loop is CASSFHGERGYTF. Written as DNA, the CDR3 is TGTGCCAGCAGCTTTCATGGAGAGCGGGGCTACACCTTC.

The table lists this clone with a count of one. The chain is built from TRBV7-2 and TRBJ2-3, with 9 bases aligning to TRBD2. The CDR3 contains 17 residues. CDR1 and CDR2 (germline): SGHTA, FQGNSA. V shed 5 bases, J shed 1 base, and the junction held 10 bases outside the gene matches. In DNA form, the CDR3 reads TGTGCCAGCAGCCAAGATACGCTAGCGGGGCGCACAGATACGCAGTATTTT. It specifies CASSQDTLAGRTDTQYF.

V is TRBV19 and J is TRBJ1-4; 8 bases are shared with TRBD1. The CDR3 covers 15 residues. The germline gives CDR1 LNHDA, CDR2 SQIVND (reference sequence). Unmatched junction bases numbered 11, after V lost 6 bases and J lost 8 bases. The CDR3 region is CASRANRGKFEKLFF. The CDR3 DNA reads as TGTGCCAGTAGAGCCAACAGGGGGAAGTTCGAAAAACTGTTTTTT.

V is TRBV5-8 and J is TRBJ1-1; tentatively, D is TRBD1 (5 bases). The CDR3 spans 13 residues. Germline V gene data show CDR1 as SGHTS and CDR2 as YDEGEE. Between the trimmed V and J ends, which lost 1 base and 5 bases, there was a span of 9 bases. CDR3 amino acids: CASSLLGGTEAFF. In nucleotides, the CDR3 is TGTGCCAGCAGCTTGCTGGGGGGGACTGAAGCTTTCTTT.

The chain employs TRBV4-1 and TRBJ1-4, with TRBD1 matching 10 bases. Germline V gene sequence: CDR1 MGHRA, CDR2 YSYEKL. V trimming: 4 bases; J trimming: 0 bases; junction bases outside the gene matches: 2. The CDR3 sequence is 16 residues long. CDR3 amino acids: CASSPGQGTTNEKLFF. Written as DNA, the CDR3 is TGCGCCAGCAGCCCGGGACAGGGGACAACTAATGAAAAACTGTTTTTT.

This clone appeared once. For the CDR3, the DNA is TGTGCCAGCTCCTGGGGCTCTGGGGTCATGAACACTGAAGCTTTCTTT. This encodes CASSWGSGVMNTEAFF. V gene TRBV18 combines with J gene TRBJ1-1, with D possibly matching TRBD1 (5 bases). The germline V gene has CDR1 KGHSH and CDR2 LQKENI. With 6 bases removed from V and 0 bases from J, the gap between germline ends came to 17 bases. CDR3 size: 16 residues.

This chain connects TRBV28 to TRBJ1-3; the D is unclear. In germline, CDR1 is MDHEN, CDR2 SYDVKM. Trimming cost V 2 bases and J 9 bases, with 11 bases left between them. This CDR3 comprises 13 residues. DNA for the CDR3: TGTGCCAGCAGTTTACCCCCGGCCGGCACCATATATTTT. Its translation: CASSLPPAGTIYF. Complete variable domain (other parts from reference TRBV28 and TRBJ1-3): DVKVTQSSRYLVKRTGEKVFLECVQDMDHENMFWYRQDPGLGLRLIYFSYDVKMKEKGDIPEGYSVSREKKERFSLILESASTNQTSMYLCASSLPPAGTIYFGEGSWLTVV.

This sequence joins TRBV4-1 and TRBJ2-7, with 9 bases aligning to TRBD1. Trimming at V came to 1 base and at J to 1 base, leaving 2 bases not matched to a gene. The CDR3 runs to 15 residues. Germline V lookup: CDR1 MGHRA, CDR2 YSYEKL. CDR3: CASSQGGTGSYEQYF. In DNA form, the CDR3 reads TGCGCCAGCAGCCAAGGCGGGACAGGGTCCTACGAGCAGTACTTC.

The rearrangement links TRBV18 to TRBJ2-6; TRBD1 matches 7 bases. The J segment lost 1 base and the V segment lost 6 bases, leaving 12 bases of the junction unmatched. The germline V gene has CDR1 KGHSH and CDR2 LQKENI. The CDR3 consists of 18 residues. The CDR3 sequence is CASSTAPGQTSGANVLTF. CDR3 in DNA: TGTGCCAGCTCGACAGCTCCGGGACAGACTTCTGGGGCCAACGTCCTGACTTTC.

V is TRBV5-1 and J is TRBJ1-3; 7 bases map to TRBD1. Unmatched junction bases numbered 4, after V lost 4 bases and J lost 0 bases. CDR1 is SGHRS, CDR2 YFSETQ, per germline. The CDR3 is made up of 15 amino acids. The CDR3 here is CASSPQGYSGNTIYF. The CDR3 DNA reads as TGCGCCAGCAGCCCACAGGGGTACTCTGGAAACACCATATATTTT.

The chain employs TRBV18 and TRBJ2-1; 11 bases align to TRBD2. V was clipped by 8 bases and J by 12 bases; unmatched bases: 15. The germline CDR1 and CDR2 sequences are KGHSH and LQKENI. This CDR3 is built from 15 residues. The CDR3 DNA reads TGTGCCAGCGGAAGACTAACTAGCGGGGGACAGGGGCAGTTCTTC. Amino acid sequence: CASGRLTSGGQGQFF.

This rearrangement joins TRBV2 to TRBJ2-7; 8 positions agree with TRBD1. Germline CDR1 and CDR2: SNHLY and FYNNEI. The CDR3 is 14 amino acids. The V and J ends lost 8 bases and 2 bases, in that order; junction bases with no gene match: 8. CDR3 nucleotide sequence: TGTGCCAGCCTCTGGGGACAGGAGACCTACGAGCAGTACTTC. Translated, it gives CASLWGQETYEQYF.

This clone has a single count. The chain joins TRBV30 to TRBJ2-7; 8 nucleotides line up with TRBD2. Losses at the gene ends were 3 bases for V and 6 bases for J; bases not matched to a gene: 7. Looked up from germline, CDR1 is GTSNPN and CDR2 is SVGIG (reference sequence). The CDR3 is 13 amino acids. The DNA for the CDR3 is TGTGCCTGGAGCGCAGGACTAGCATCCGAGCAGTACTTC. Translated, it gives CAWSAGLASEQYF.

This chain links TRBV5-1 with TRBJ1-5; D uncertain. The germline V gene has CDR1 SGHRS and CDR2 YFSETQ. V was trimmed by 0 bases and J by 7 bases, leaving 14 bases between them. CDR3 length: 15 amino acids. CDR3 loop: CASSLDGTLGQPQHF. The CDR3 coding sequence is TGCGCCAGCAGCTTGGATGGTACCCTGGGGCAGCCCCAGCATTTT.